A single sample is the source of the 26 T cell receptor beta chains below, sequenced in a study of long-term antiretroviral therapy in people with HIV. Samples were assayed with immunoSEQ v3.0 at survey level. Assay used: immunoSEQ multiplex PCR; TCRdb lists only in-frame clones, some missing. The sample carries about 30,000 clones, around 95% recorded once. The specimen was unsorted PBMCs, collected 5.3 years after starting antiretroviral therapy. These receptors came from a man in his fifties or sixties with HIV.

This clone was observed a single time. For the CDR3, the DNA is TGTGCCAGGCGGGGTAGCTCTGGGGCCAACGTCCTGACTTTC. Translated, it gives CARRGSSGANVLTF. This chain joins TRBV27 and TRBJ2-6, with D perhaps TRBD2 (6 bases). V dropped 9 bases and J dropped 0 bases, with 9 bases sitting between them. Germline V gives CDR1 MNHEY, CDR2 SMNVEV (reference sequence). The CDR3 spans 14 residues.

This clone is a singleton in its sample. This chain joins TRBV6-5 and TRBJ1-2; no reliable D call. Germline CDR1 is MNHEY and CDR2 is SVGAGI. CDR3 size: 13 residues. Trimming cost V 8 bases and J 6 bases, with 16 bases left between them. Here the CDR3 DNA reads TGTGCCAGCTACCGTTCGGGAGGGCATGGCTACACCTTC. It codes for CASYRSGGHGYTF.

V is TRBV5-1 and J is TRBJ2-6; D is ambiguous. V was shortened by 2 bases and J by 0 bases, with 6 bases between the two germline ends. The CDR3 is 15 residues long. Germline V CDR1 and CDR2: SGHRS, YFSETQ. CDR3 region: CASSFTSSGANVLTF. The CDR3 DNA reads as TGCGCCAGCAGCTTTACGTCCTCTGGGGCCAACGTCCTGACTTTC.

Note on this clone: The junction and the germline gene differ at one end; a read error may be behind it. This chain joins TRBV7-6 and TRBJ2-1; 9 nucleotides agree with TRBD2. The germline CDR1 and CDR2 sequences are SGHVS and FNYEAQ. This CDR3 has 16 amino acids. CDR3 in DNA: TGTGCCAGCAGCCTAGCTTCGGCGGGGGGGTTCAATGAGCAGTTCTTC. The encoded protein is CASSLASAGGFNEQFF.

The J gene is TRBJ2-3, the V gene TRBV7-3; possible D gene TRBD2, 6 bases. The CDR3 extends over 15 amino acids. Germline V gene data show CDR1 as SGHTA and CDR2 as FQGTGA. The V end lost 3 bases, the J end lost 2 bases, and 12 bases lay between the germline ends. The CDR3: CASSFTRGTTDTQYF. In nucleotides, the CDR3 is TGTGCCAGCAGCTTCACGCGGGGCACCACAGATACGCAGTATTTT.

J is TRBJ1-1 and V is TRBV11-2; TRBD1 aligns across 9 bases. This CDR3 has 15 amino acids. CDR1 is SGHAT, CDR2 FQNNGV, per germline. V lost 5 bases, J lost 6 bases, and 10 bases stayed unmatched. CDR3: CASSQPGQGSAEAFF. CDR3 nucleotides: TGTGCCAGCAGCCAACCGGGACAGGGTTCAGCTGAAGCTTTCTTT.

The chain recombines TRBV5-1 with TRBJ2-5; unclear D gene. V was clipped by 5 bases and J by 0 bases, with 5 bases between them. The germline CDR1 and CDR2 sequences are SGHRS and YFSETQ. The CDR3 spans 12 residues. The CDR3 reads CASSRDQETQYF. DNA of the CDR3: TGCGCCAGCAGTCGGGACCAAGAGACCCAGTACTTC.

The genes are TRBV7-8 and TRBJ1-1; 8 bases line up with TRBD1. V lost 5 bases to trimming and J lost 1 base; unmatched junction nucleotides: 6. The CDR3 sequence is 15 residues long. Germline assignment: CDR1 SGHVS and CDR2 FQNEAQ. The CDR3 reads CASSTGQGANTEAFF. CDR3 DNA sequence: TGTGCCAGCAGCACCGGACAGGGTGCGAACACTGAAGCTTTCTTT.

The V call is TRBV30, the J call TRBJ1-5; possible D gene TRBD1, 5 bases. Trimming pared 4 bases from V and 2 bases from J, leaving 21 bases between. Germline lookup yields CDR1 GTSNPN and CDR2 SVGIG (reference sequence). CDR3 length: 17 amino acids. The CDR3 nucleotides are TGTGCCTGGACTCCCGGGGGGTCGGGGTTAGGCAATCAGCCCCAGCATTTT. It yields the protein CAWTPGGSGLGNQPQHF.

This sequence joins TRBV30 and TRBJ1-1; D gene uncertain. Germline values: CDR1 GTSNPN, CDR2 SVGIG (reference sequence). Trimming cost V 0 bases and J 2 bases, with 7 bases left between them. This CDR3 has 13 residues. Written as DNA, the CDR3 is TGTGCCTGGAGTGTCGGGGTCAACACTGAAGCTTTCTTT. It codes for CAWSVGVNTEAFF. Together with reference TRBV30 and TRBJ1-1, the CDR3 gives the full variable domain: SQTIHQWPATLVQPVGSPLSLECTVEGTSNPNLYWYRQAAGRGLQLLFYSVGIGQISSEVPQNLSASRPQDRQFILSSKKLLLSDSGFYLCAWSVGVNTEAFFGQGTRLTVV.

The J gene is TRBJ2-2, the V gene TRBV29-1; 9 bases fit TRBD1. Germline V gene sequence: CDR1 SQVTM, CDR2 ANQGSEA. V shed 7 bases and J 5 bases; nucleotides not matched to a gene: 8. The CDR3 covers 14 residues. The DNA for the CDR3 is TGCAGCGCAAAAGACAGGGGGAGTACCGGGGAGCTGTTTTTT. It is translated as CSAKDRGSTGELFF.

The chain links TRBV5-1 to TRBJ2-7, with 10 positions matching TRBD1. With 4 bases clipped from V and 5 bases from J, the junction kept 9 bases outside the gene matches. The germline gives CDR1 SGHRS, CDR2 YFSETQ. The CDR3 loop spans 15 amino acids. CDR3 amino acids: CASSPRTGGIHEQYF. The CDR3 region has the DNA TGCGCCAGCAGCCCACGGACAGGGGGGATCCACGAGCAGTACTTC.

This clone was seen a single time. The chain employs TRBV11-1 and TRBJ2-3, with 13 positions matching TRBD2. This CDR3 is 18 amino acids long. The germline V gene has CDR1 SGHAT and CDR2 FQDESV (reference sequence). V shed 0 bases, J shed 5 bases, and the junction held 8 bases outside the gene matches. The DNA for the CDR3 is TGTGCCAGCAGCTTAGCGTCGACTAGCGGGGGGCTGGTAGATACGCAGTATTTT. This translates into CASSLASTSGGLVDTQYF.

The chain has TRBV19 and TRBJ1-3, with a tentative D call TRBD1 (6 bases). Between the trimmed V and J ends, which lost 7 bases and 6 bases, there was a span of 25 bases. This CDR3 spans 17 amino acids. Germline CDR1 and CDR2: LNHDA and SQIVND (reference sequence). The DNA of the CDR3 is TGTGCCAGTACCCCCTTCTCTTCAGGGGTGAAAGAAAACACCATATATTTT. This codes for CASTPFSSGVKENTIYF.

The chain links TRBV19 to TRBJ1-5; 10 bases map to TRBD1. The junction had 2 bases not matched to a gene; V was cut back by 5 bases and J by 1 base. CDR3 length equals 15 residues. The germline V gene encodes CDR1 LNHDA and CDR2 SQIVND (reference sequence). The CDR3, as DNA: TGTGCCAGTAGTGGGGGACAGGGGAGCAATCAGCCCCAGCATTTT. Translation: CASSGGQGSNQPQHF.

This clone was seen only a few times. The chain carries TRBV18 and TRBJ2-3; D remains ambiguous. Per germline, CDR1 KGHSH and CDR2 LQKENI. The CDR3 covers 15 residues. V lost 3 bases and J lost 1, with 11 bases in between. CDR3 nucleotides: TGTGCCAGCTCACCCGTCAGGATGGGCACAGATACGCAGTATTTT. It codes for CASSPVRMGTDTQYF.

The rearrangement links TRBV28 to TRBJ2-7; 7 nucleotides align to TRBD2. Unmatched junction bases numbered 13, after V lost 7 bases and J lost 4 bases. The CDR3 has 15 residues. CDR1 and CDR2 from the germline V gene are MDHEN and SYDVKM. The CDR3 region has the DNA TGTGCCAGCATAGGAAACGGGGAGGGCCCGTACGAGCAGTACTTC. It translates to CASIGNGEGPYEQYF.

This chain uses TRBV7-2 with TRBJ2-1; 10 nucleotides align to TRBD2. CDR3 size: 15 residues. The germline V gene encodes CDR1 SGHTA and CDR2 FQGNSA. The V and J ends lost 4 bases and 2 bases, in that order; junction bases with no gene match: 2. This chain's CDR3 is CASSSSGGAYNEQFF. Written as DNA, the CDR3 is TGTGCCAGCAGCTCGAGCGGGGGGGCCTACAATGAGCAGTTCTTC. The whole variable domain, filled in from reference TRBV7-2 and TRBJ2-1, reads GAGVSQSPSNKVTEKGKDVELRCDPISGHTALYWYRQSLGQGLEFLIYFQGNSAPDKSGLPSDRFSAERTGGSVSTLTIQRTQQEDSAVYLCASSSSGGAYNEQFFGPGTRLTVL.

J is TRBJ1-5 and V is TRBV15; 11 bases agree with TRBD1. Germline values: CDR1 LNHNV, CDR2 YYDKDF (reference sequence). This CDR3 region has 17 residues. J lost 7 bases, V lost 0 bases, and 8 bases had no gene match. CDR3 in amino acids: CATSRDEGTGGSQPQHF. DNA for the CDR3: TGTGCCACCAGCAGAGATGAAGGGACAGGGGGTAGCCAGCCCCAGCATTTT.

This chain uses TRBV28 with TRBJ2-2; perhaps TRBD1 as D (6 bases). CDR1 MDHEN and CDR2 SYDVKM come from the germline V gene. The CDR3 extends over 14 amino acids. V was pared by 3 bases and J by 5 bases, with 10 bases between. The DNA of the CDR3 is TGTGCCAGCAGTTTGGGGGCGGAGACCGGGGAGCTGTTTTTT. This sequence encodes CASSLGAETGELFF.

The V and J genes are TRBV5-6 and TRBJ2-7; D is perhaps TRBD2 (6 bases). V was cut by 6 bases and J by 3 bases, with 19 bases left in between. CDR3 length: 15 residues. Per the germline V gene, CDR1 is SGHDT and CDR2 is YYEEEE. The DNA for the CDR3 is TGTGCCAGCAATCTGCGGGGCGCAGGCCTCTACGAGCAGTACTTC. Its protein is CASNLRGAGLYEQYF.

The chain joins TRBV6-1 to TRBJ2-3; 8 bases agree with TRBD2. Germline loops: CDR1 MNHNS, CDR2 SASEGT. The J segment lost 2 bases and the V segment lost 7 bases, leaving 8 bases of the junction unmatched. This CDR3 contains 15 residues. CDR3 protein: CASNQAGAFTDTQYF. The DNA for the CDR3 is TGTGCCAGCAACCAAGCGGGGGCCTTCACAGATACGCAGTATTTT.

This chain connects TRBV5-1 to TRBJ1-2, with D possibly TRBD1 on 5 matching bases. The germline CDR1 and CDR2 sequences are SGHRS and YFSETQ. CDR3 length: 19 residues. V shed 2 bases and J shed 1 base, with 24 bases lying between them. The CDR3 DNA sequence: TGCGCCAGCAGCTTAAGTCCGGGGCGGGCAGATGTCTTTAACTATGGCTACACCTTC. Its translation: CASSLSPGRADVFNYGYTF.

This sequence joins TRBV4-3 and TRBJ2-2, with D maybe TRBD2 (5 bases). The germline gives CDR1 LGHNA, CDR2 YSLEER. CDR3 size: 15 residues. The V end lost 4 bases, the J end lost 2 bases, and 11 bases lay between the germline ends. The DNA for the CDR3 is TGCGCCAGCAGCCGAGGAGGTACCAACACCGGGGAGCTGTTTTTT. Protein sequence: CASSRGGTNTGELFF.

This sequence joins TRBV9 and TRBJ2-5, with 8 bases fitting TRBD2. CDR3 length: 14 residues. The V gene end was trimmed by 4 bases and the J gene end by 1 base; junction bases not matched to a gene: 3. The germline CDR1 and CDR2 sequences are SGDLS and YYNGEE. CDR3 coding DNA: TGTGCCAGCAGCTCGGGGGGGAGCCAAGAGACCCAGTACTTC. As protein: CASSSGGSQETQYF.

The chain has TRBV5-5 and TRBJ2-1, with unresolved D. Germline loops: CDR1 SGHKS, CDR2 YYEKEE (reference sequence). The CDR3 has 15 amino acids. V shed 7 bases and J shed 0 bases, with 14 bases lying between them. This CDR3 is CASFLTSSSYNEQFF. The CDR3 DNA reads TGTGCCAGCTTTCTGACATCCAGCTCCTACAATGAGCAGTTCTTC.